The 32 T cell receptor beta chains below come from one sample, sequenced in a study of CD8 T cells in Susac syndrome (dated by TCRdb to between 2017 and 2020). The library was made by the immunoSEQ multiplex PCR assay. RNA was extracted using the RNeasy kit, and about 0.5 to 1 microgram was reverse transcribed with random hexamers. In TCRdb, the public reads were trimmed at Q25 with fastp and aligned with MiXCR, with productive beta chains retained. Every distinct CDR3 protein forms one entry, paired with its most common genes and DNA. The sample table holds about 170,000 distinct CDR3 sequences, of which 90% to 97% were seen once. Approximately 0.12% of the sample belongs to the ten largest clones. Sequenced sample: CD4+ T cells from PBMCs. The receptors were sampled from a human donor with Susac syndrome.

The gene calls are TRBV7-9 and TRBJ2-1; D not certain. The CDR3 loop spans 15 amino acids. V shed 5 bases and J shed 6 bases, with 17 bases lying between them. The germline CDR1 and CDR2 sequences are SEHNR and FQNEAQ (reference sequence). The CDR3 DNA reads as TGTGCCAGCAGCCCAGGCTCCCAGAGACTCAATGAGCAGTTCTTC. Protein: CASSPGSQRLNEQFF.

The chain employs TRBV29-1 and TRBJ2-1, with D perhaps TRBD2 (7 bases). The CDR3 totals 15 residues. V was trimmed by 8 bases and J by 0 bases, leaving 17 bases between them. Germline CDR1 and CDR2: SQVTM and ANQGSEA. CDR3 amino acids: CSTGSAGTSYNEQFF. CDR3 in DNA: TGCAGCACAGGGTCAGCGGGAACCTCCTACAATGAGCAGTTCTTC.

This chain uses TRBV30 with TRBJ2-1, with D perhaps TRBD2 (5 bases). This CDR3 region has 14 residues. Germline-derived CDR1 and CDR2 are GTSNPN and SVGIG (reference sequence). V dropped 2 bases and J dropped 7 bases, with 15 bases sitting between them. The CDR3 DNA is TGTGCCTGGAGTCCTGGACTCCCGGGGAATGAGCAGTTCTTC. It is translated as CAWSPGLPGNEQFF.

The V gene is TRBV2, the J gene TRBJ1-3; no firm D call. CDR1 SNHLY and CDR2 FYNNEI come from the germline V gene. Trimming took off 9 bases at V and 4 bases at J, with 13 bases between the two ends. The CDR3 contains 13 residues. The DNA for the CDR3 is TGTGCCAGTGAACAGTCCTCCGGAAACACCATATATTTT. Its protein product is CASEQSSGNTIYF.

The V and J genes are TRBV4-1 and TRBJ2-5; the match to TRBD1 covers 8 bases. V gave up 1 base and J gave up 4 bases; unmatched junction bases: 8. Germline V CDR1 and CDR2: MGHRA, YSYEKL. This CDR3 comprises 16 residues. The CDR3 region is CASSQVEGRGLETQYF. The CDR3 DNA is TGCGCCAGCAGCCAAGTTGAAGGCAGGGGGCTAGAGACCCAGTACTTC.

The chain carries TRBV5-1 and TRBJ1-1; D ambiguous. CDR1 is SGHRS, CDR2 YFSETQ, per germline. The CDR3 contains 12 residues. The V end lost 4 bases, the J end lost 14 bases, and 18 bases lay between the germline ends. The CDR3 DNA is TGCGCCAGCAGCGACCGGACGGCCGGTCCCTTCTTT. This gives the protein CASSDRTAGPFF.

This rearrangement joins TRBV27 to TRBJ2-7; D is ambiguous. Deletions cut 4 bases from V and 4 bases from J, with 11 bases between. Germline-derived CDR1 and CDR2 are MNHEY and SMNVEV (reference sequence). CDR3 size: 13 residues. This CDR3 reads CASSSQGSYEQYV. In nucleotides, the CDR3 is TGTGCCAGCAGTTCCCAAGGGTCTTACGAGCAGTACGTC.

In nucleotides, the CDR3 is TGCAGTGCTTCGGACAGGGACGAGCAGTACGTC. The encoded protein is CSASDRDEQYV. The gene calls are TRBV20-1 and TRBJ2-7; 8 nucleotides match TRBD1. The CDR3 consists of 11 residues. Losses at the gene ends were 5 bases for V and 5 bases for J; bases not matched to a gene: 2. Germline V gene data show CDR1 as DFQATT and CDR2 as SNEGSKA (reference sequence).

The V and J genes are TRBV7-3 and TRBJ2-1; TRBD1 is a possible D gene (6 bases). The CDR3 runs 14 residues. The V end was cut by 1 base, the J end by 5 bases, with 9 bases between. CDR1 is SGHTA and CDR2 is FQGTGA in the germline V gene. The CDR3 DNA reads TGTGCCAGCAGCTTAAGGACAGCAAACAATGAGCAGTTCTTC. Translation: CASSLRTANNEQFF.

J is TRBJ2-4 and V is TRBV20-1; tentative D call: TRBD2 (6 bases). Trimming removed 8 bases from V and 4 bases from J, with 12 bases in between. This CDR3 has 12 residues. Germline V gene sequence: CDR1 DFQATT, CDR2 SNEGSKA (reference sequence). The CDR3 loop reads CSITREKNIQYF. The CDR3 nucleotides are TGCAGTATTACCCGGGAGAAAAACATTCAGTACTTC.

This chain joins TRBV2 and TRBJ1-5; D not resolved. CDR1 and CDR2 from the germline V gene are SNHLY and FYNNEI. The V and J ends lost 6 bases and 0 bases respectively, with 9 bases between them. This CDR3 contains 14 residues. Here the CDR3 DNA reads TGTGCCAGCAGCGACGGGCATAGCAATCAGCCCCAGCATTTT. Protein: CASSDGHSNQPQHF.

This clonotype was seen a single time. CDR3 protein: CSAIDQPQHF. CDR3 DNA: TGCAGTGCTATTGATCAGCCCCAGCATTTT. V gene TRBV20-1 combines with J gene TRBJ1-5; D gene unclear. With 4 bases removed from V and 5 bases from J, the gap between germline ends came to 3 bases. CDR3 size: 10 residues. The V gene's germline CDR1 is DFQATT and CDR2 SNEGSKA (reference sequence).

The CDR3 sequence is CASSPRIGDSGANVLTF. In nucleotides, the CDR3 is TGTGCCAGCTCACCACGGATAGGGGACTCTGGGGCCAACGTCCTGACTTTC. V usage is TRBV18 and J usage is TRBJ2-6; D is possibly TRBD1 (5 bases). The CDR3 runs to 17 residues. The germline V gene encodes CDR1 KGHSH and CDR2 LQKENI. Trimming removed 1 base from V and 0 bases from J, with 10 bases in between.

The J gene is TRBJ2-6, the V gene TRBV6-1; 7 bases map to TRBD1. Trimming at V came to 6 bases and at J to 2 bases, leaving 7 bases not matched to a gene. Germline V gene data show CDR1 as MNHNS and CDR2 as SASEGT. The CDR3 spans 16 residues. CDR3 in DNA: TGTGCCAGCAGCCCTCAAACAGGGGCTGGGGCCAACGTCCTGACTTTC. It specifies CASSPQTGAGANVLTF.

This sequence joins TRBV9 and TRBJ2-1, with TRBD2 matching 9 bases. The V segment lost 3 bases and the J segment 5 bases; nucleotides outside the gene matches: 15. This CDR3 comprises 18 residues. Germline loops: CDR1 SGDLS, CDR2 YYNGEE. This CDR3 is CASSAIAGAVSVDNEQFF. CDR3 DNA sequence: TGTGCCAGCAGCGCGATAGCGGGAGCTGTTTCTGTCGACAATGAGCAGTTCTTC. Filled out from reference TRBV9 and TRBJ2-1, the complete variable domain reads DSGVTQTPKHLITATGQRVTLRCSPRSGDLSVYWYQQSLDQGLQFLIQYYNGEERAKGNILERFSAQQFPDLHSELNLSSLELGDSALYFCASSAIAGAVSVDNEQFFGPGTRLTVL.

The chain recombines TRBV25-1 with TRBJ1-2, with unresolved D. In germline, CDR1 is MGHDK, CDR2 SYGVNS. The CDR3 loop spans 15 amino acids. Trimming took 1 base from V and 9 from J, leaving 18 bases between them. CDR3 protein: CASSEFGNGVNRYTF. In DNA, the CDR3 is TGTGCCAGCAGTGAATTCGGGAACGGAGTAAATCGCTACACCTTC.

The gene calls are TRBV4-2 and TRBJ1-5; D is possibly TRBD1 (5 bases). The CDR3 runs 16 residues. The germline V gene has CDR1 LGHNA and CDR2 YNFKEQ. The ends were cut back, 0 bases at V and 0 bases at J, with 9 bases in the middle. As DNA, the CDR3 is TGTGCCAGCAGCCAAGATTGGGGCGATAGCAATCAGCCCCAGCATTTT. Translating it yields CASSQDWGDSNQPQHF.

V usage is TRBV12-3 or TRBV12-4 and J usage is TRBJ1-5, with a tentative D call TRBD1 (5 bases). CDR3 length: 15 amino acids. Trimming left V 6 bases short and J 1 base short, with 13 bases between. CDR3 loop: CASSPGGVSNQPQHF. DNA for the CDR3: TGTGCCAGCAGCCCTGGGGGGGTGAGCAATCAGCCCCAGCATTTT.

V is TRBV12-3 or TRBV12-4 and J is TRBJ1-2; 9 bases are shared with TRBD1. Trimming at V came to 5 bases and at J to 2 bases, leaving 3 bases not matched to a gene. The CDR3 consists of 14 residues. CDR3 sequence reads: CASSRTGANYGYTF. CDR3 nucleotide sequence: TGTGCCAGCAGTCGGACAGGGGCCAACTATGGCTACACCTTC.

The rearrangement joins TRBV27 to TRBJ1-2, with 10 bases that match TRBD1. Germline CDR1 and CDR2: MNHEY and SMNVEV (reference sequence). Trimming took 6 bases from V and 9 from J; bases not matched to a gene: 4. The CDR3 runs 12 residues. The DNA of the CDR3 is TGTGCCAGCAGCCGGGACAGGGGAAGCTACACCTTC. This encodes CASSRDRGSYTF.

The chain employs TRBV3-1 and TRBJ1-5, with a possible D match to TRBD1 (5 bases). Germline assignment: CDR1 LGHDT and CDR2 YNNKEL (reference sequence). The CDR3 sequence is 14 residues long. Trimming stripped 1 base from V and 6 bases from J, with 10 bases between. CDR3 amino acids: CASSQGGASQPQHF. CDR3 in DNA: TGTGCCAGCAGCCAAGGAGGGGCTAGTCAGCCCCAGCATTTT.

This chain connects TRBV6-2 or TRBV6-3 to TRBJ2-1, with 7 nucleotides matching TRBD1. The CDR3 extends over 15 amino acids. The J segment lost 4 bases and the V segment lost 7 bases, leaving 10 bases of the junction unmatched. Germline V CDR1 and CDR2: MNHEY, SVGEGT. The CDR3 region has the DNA TGTGCCAGCAATCCCCTGACAGGGTGGTACAATGAGCAGTTCTTC. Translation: CASNPLTGWYNEQFF.

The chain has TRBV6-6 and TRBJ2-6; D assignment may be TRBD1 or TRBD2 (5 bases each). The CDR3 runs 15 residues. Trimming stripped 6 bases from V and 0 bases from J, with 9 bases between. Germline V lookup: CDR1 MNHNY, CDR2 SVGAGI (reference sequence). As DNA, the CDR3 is TGTGCCAGCAGGAGGGGTAGCTCTGGGGCCAACGTCCTGACTTTC. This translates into CASRRGSSGANVLTF.

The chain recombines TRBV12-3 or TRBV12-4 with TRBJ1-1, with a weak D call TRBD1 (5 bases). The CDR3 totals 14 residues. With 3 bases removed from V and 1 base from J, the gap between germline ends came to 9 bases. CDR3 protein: CASSFSGPNTEAFF. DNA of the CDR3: TGTGCCAGCAGTTTCTCGGGGCCGAACACTGAAGCTTTCTTT.

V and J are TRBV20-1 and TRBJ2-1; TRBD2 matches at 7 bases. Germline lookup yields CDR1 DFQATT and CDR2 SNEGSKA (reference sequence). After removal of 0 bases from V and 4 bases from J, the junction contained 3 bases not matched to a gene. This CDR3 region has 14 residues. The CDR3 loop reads CSARERGKYNEQFF. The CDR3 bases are TGCAGTGCTAGAGAGCGGGGGAAGTACAATGAGCAGTTCTTC.

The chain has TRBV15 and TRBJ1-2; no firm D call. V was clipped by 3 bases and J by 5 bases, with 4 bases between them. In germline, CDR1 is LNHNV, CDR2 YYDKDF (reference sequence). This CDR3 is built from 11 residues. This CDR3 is CATSRGYGYTF. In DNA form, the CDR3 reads TGTGCCACCAGCAGGGGTTATGGCTACACCTTC.

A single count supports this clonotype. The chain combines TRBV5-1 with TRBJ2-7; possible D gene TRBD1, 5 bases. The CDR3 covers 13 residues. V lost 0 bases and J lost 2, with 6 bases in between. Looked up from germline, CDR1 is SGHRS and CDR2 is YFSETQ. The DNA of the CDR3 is TGCGCCAGCAGCTTGGACAGGCCCTACGAGCAGTACTTC. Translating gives CASSLDRPYEQYF.

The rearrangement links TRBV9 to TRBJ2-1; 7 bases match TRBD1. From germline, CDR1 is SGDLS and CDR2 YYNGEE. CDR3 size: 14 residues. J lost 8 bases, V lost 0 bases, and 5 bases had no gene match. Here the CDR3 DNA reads TGTGCCAGCAGCGTAGGGGGACAGTCTCATGAGCAGTTCTTC. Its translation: CASSVGGQSHEQFF.

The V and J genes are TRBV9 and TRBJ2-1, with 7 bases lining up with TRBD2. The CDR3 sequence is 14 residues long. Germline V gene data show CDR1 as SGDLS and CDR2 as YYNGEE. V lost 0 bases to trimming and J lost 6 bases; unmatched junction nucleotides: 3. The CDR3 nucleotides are TGTGCCAGCAGCGTAGCCAGCGGGATCAATGAGCAGTTCTTC. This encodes CASSVASGINEQFF.

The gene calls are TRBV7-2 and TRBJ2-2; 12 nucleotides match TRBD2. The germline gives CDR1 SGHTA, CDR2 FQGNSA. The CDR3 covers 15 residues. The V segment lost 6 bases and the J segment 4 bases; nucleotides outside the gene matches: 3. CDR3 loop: CASSASGGVTGELFF. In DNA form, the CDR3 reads TGTGCCAGCAGTGCTAGCGGGGGGGTCACCGGGGAGCTGTTTTTT.

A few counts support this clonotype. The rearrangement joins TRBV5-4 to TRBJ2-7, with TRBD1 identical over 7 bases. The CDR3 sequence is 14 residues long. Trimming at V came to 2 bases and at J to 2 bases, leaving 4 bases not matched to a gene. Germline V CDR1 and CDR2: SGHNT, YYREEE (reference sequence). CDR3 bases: TGTGCCAGCAGCTTTGAGGGGGCCGCCTACGAGCAGTACTTC. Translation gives CASSFEGAAYEQYF. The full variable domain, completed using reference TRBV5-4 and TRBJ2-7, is ETGVTQSPTHLIKTRGQQVTLRCSSQSGHNTVSWYQQALGQGPQFIFQYYREEENGRGNFPPRFSGLQFPNYSSELNVNALELDDSALYLCASSFEGAAYEQYFGPGTRLTVT.

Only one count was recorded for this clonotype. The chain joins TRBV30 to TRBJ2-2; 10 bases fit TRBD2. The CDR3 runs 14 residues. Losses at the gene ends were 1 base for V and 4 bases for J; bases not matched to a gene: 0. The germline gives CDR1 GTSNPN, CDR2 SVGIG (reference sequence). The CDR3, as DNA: TGTGCCTGGAGTGCTAGCGGGAGCACCGGGGAGCTGTTTTTT. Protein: CAWSASGSTGELFF.